This entry describes one TCR beta chain. What it recognizes is unknown. A single record per CDR3 protein comes from TCRdb applying MiXCR to the RT-PCR reads. The sample consists of around 790,000 distinct CDR3 sequences, over 20% of them appearing once. The germline V gene has CDR1 DFQATT and CDR2 SNEGSKA (reference sequence). V was trimmed by 6 bases and J by 6 bases, leaving 18 bases between them. The CDR3 has 14 amino acids. This entry is derived from a study of response to subunit inactivated influenza vaccine. Regarding the study as a whole: It was the authors' suggestion that each seasonal influenza vaccination recruits few new T cells.

This clonotype originated in a man aged 45 to 65 who received an inactivated influenza vaccine. The sequenced sample was PBMCs from blood, obtained 4 to 6 days after vaccination. V usage is TRBV20-1 and J usage is TRBJ2-1; possibly TRBD1 or TRBD2 for D (7 bases each). In nucleotides, the CDR3 is TGCAGTGCACCCCCCAGGGGGGGTCTCAATGAGCAGTTCTTC. Protein sequence: CSAPPRGGLNEQFF.